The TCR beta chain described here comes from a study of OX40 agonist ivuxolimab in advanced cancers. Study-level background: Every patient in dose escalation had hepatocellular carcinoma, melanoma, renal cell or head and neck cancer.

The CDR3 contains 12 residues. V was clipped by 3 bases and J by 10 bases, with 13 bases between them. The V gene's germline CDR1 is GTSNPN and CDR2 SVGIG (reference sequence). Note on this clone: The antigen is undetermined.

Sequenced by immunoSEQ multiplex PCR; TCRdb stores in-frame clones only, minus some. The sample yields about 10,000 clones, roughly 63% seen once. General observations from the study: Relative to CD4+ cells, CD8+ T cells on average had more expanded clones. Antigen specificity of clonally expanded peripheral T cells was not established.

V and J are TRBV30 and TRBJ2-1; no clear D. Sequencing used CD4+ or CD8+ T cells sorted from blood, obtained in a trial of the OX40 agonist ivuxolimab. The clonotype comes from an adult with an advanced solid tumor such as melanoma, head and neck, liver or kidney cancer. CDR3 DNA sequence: TGTGCCTGGAGAGCTCCCGCCCGGGAGCAGTTCTTC. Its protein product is CAWRAPAREQFF.